These 26 T cell receptor beta chains came from one sample sequenced in a study of T cell responses to AZD1222 COVID-19 vaccine. TCRdb's table, derived via immunoSEQ multiplex PCR, lists solely in-frame clones and lacks some. The sample holds 100,000 or so clones, approximately 84% seen once. The specimen comprised peripheral blood, sampled on day 0 of AZD1222 vaccination. These receptor sequences come from an adult in good health.

This chain links TRBV7-2 with TRBJ2-1, with TRBD2 matching 13 bases. Germline V gene lookup returns CDR1 SGHTA and CDR2 FQGNSA. This CDR3 comprises 16 residues. V gave up 3 bases and J gave up 9 bases; unmatched junction bases: 8. The CDR3 DNA sequence: TGTGCCAGCAGCTTCGGATCGGGGACTAGCGGGACTGAGCAGTTCTTC. Residues: CASSFGSGTSGTEQFF. Full variable domain (remainder filled in from reference TRBV7-2 and TRBJ2-1): GAGVSQSPSNKVTEKGKDVELRCDPISGHTALYWYRQSLGQGLEFLIYFQGNSAPDKSGLPSDRFSAERTGGSVSTLTIQRTQQEDSAVYLCASSFGSGTSGTEQFFGPGTRLTVL.

This sequence joins TRBV5-6 and TRBJ2-1; 10 bases map to TRBD2. J was trimmed by 3 bases and V by 4 bases; bases with no gene match: 7. The CDR3 loop spans 16 amino acids. Germline CDR1 and CDR2: SGHDT and YYEEEE. CDR3 DNA sequence: TGTGCCAGCAGCCCTAAACTAGCGGGAAACTACAATGAGCAGTTCTTC. Protein product: CASSPKLAGNYNEQFF.

The rearrangement uses TRBV10-3 and TRBJ2-7; 11 nucleotides line up with TRBD1. The CDR3 is 15 amino acids. The junction had 4 bases not matched to a gene; V was cut back by 3 bases and J by 3 bases. Germline V CDR1 and CDR2: ENHRY, SYGVKD. This CDR3 reads CAISDRDRGNYEQYF. CDR3 nucleotide sequence: TGTGCCATCAGTGACCGGGACAGGGGGAACTACGAGCAGTACTTC.

V usage is TRBV7-8 and J usage is TRBJ2-7; 11 nucleotides match TRBD2. Germline V CDR1 and CDR2: SGHVS, FQNEAQ. The CDR3 covers 15 residues. The trim removed 1 base at V and 5 bases at J, leaving 4 bases unmatched. CDR3 protein: CASSLVAGGPHEQYF. The CDR3 DNA sequence: TGTGCCAGCAGCTTAGTAGCGGGAGGGCCCCACGAGCAGTACTTC.

This clone was observed a few times. This rearrangement joins TRBV28 to TRBJ1-4, with a weak D call TRBD1 (5 bases). CDR1 and CDR2 (germline): MDHEN, SYDVKM. Trimming removed 2 bases at V and 2 bases at J, with 12 bases between. The CDR3 spans 16 residues. The CDR3 loop is CASSLGRWGTNEKLFF. The CDR3 DNA reads as TGTGCCAGCAGTTTAGGACGGTGGGGCACTAATGAAAAACTGTTTTTT.

This sequence joins TRBV2 and TRBJ2-2, with 7 bases aligning to TRBD1. This CDR3 region has 16 residues. CDR1 is SNHLY, CDR2 FYNNEI, per germline. Trimming at V came to 4 bases and at J to 6 bases, leaving 11 bases not matched to a gene. The DNA of the CDR3 is TGTGCCAGCAGTGGTAGACAGGGAACCCCTGCCGGGGAGCTGTTTTTT. Its protein is CASSGRQGTPAGELFF.

This sequence joins TRBV7-8 and TRBJ2-7; 7 positions match TRBD2. The CDR3 runs 16 residues. Looked up from germline, CDR1 is SGHVS and CDR2 is FQNEAQ. With V trimmed by 1 base and J by 3 bases, 9 bases remained unmatched. Written as DNA, the CDR3 is TGTGCCAGCAGCTTAGGAGGTATGGCGGGAGTCTACGAGCAGTACTTC. It yields the protein CASSLGGMAGVYEQYF.

This chain connects TRBV20-1 to TRBJ1-2, with TRBD1 as a possible D gene (5 bases). The CDR3 extends over 13 amino acids. From germline, CDR1 is DFQATT and CDR2 SNEGSKA (reference sequence). Trimming pared 3 bases from V and 5 bases from J, leaving 13 bases between. The CDR3 DNA is TGCAGTGCTAGTCGGGGCGGGACTTATGGCTACACCTTC. Translation gives CSASRGGTYGYTF.

J is TRBJ2-7 and V is TRBV7-2; D possibly corresponds to TRBD2 (6 bases). The length of the CDR3 is 16 residues. With 1 base removed from V and 2 bases from J, the gap between germline ends came to 15 bases. Germline V gene lookup returns CDR1 SGHTA and CDR2 FQGNSA. As DNA, the CDR3 is TGTGCCAGCAGCTTAGGTGGGGCGGGATTGACCTACGAGCAGTACTTC. Residues: CASSLGGAGLTYEQYF.

The chain combines TRBV18 with TRBJ2-5; the D call may be TRBD1 or TRBD2 (5 bases each). CDR1 and CDR2 (germline): KGHSH, LQKENI. V lost 3 bases, J lost 0 bases, and 11 bases lay in between. This CDR3 comprises 15 residues. The CDR3 sequence is CASSPGPLYQETQYF. CDR3 DNA: TGTGCCAGCTCACCGGGACCCCTGTACCAAGAGACCCAGTACTTC.

This clone was recorded only once. The chain has TRBV4-3 and TRBJ2-6; the match to TRBD2 covers 7 bases. The germline V gene encodes CDR1 LGHNA and CDR2 YSLEER. The J segment lost 0 bases and the V segment lost 0 bases, leaving 5 bases of the junction unmatched. The CDR3 has 18 amino acids. CDR3 sequence reads: CASSQELAKSSGANVLTF. Here the CDR3 DNA reads TGCGCCAGCAGCCAAGAACTAGCGAAAAGCTCTGGGGCCAACGTCCTGACTTTC.

V usage is TRBV5-6 and J usage is TRBJ2-1; D unclear. Germline CDR1 SGHDT, CDR2 YYEEEE. Trimming removed 4 bases from V and 1 base from J, with 15 bases in between. This CDR3 is 16 amino acids long. CDR3 region: CASSQVATRSYNEQFF. DNA for the CDR3: TGTGCCAGCAGCCAGGTGGCCACGAGATCCTACAATGAGCAGTTCTTC.

The CDR3 sequence: CASSPGSGNTDTQYF. The CDR3 DNA reads TGTGCCAGCAGCCCTGGGAGCGGCAACACAGATACGCAGTATTTT. The V gene is TRBV5-4, the J gene TRBJ2-3; D perhaps matches TRBD2 (5 bases). Deletions cut 4 bases from V and 2 bases from J, with 14 bases between. This CDR3 contains 15 residues. Germline V lookup: CDR1 SGHNT, CDR2 YYREEE (reference sequence).

This clone came up once. This chain links TRBV30 with TRBJ2-3, with a weak D call TRBD1 (6 bases). This CDR3 is 13 amino acids long. CDR1 is GTSNPN and CDR2 is SVGIG in the germline V gene (reference sequence). V was clipped by 0 bases and J by 10 bases, with 14 bases between them. The CDR3 sequence: CAWSVQGSGSQYF. As DNA, the CDR3 is TGTGCCTGGAGTGTACAGGGATCGGGTTCGCAGTATTTT.

The chain joins TRBV4-3 to TRBJ2-5, with D possibly TRBD2 on 5 matching bases. The length of the CDR3 is 13 residues. V lost 5 bases and J 4 bases, leaving 11 bases between the germline ends. In germline, CDR1 is LGHNA, CDR2 YSLEER. The CDR3 sequence is CASSWGVSETQYF. The DNA of the CDR3 is TGCGCCAGCAGCTGGGGAGTGTCAGAGACCCAGTACTTC.

The chain employs TRBV10-1 and TRBJ2-1; 7 nucleotides line up with TRBD2. The V and J ends lost 3 bases and 4 bases, in that order; junction bases with no gene match: 6. Germline lookup yields CDR1 WNHNN and CDR2 SYGVQD (reference sequence). This CDR3 region has 15 residues. The CDR3: CASSDPGGGYNEQFF. The CDR3 DNA follows: TGCGCCAGCAGTGATCCGGGGGGAGGATACAATGAGCAGTTCTTC.

The chain carries TRBV19 and TRBJ1-5; the D is unclear. Germline V gene lookup returns CDR1 LNHDA and CDR2 SQIVND (reference sequence). Deletions cut 0 bases from V and 7 bases from J, with 13 bases between. The CDR3 sequence is 15 residues long. The CDR3 DNA follows: TGTGCCAGTAGTATAGATCCTCCCTTCGGACAGCCCCAGCATTTT. It is translated as CASSIDPPFGQPQHF. Full variable domain (remainder filled in from reference TRBV19 and TRBJ1-5): DGGITQSPKYLFRKEGQNVTLSCEQNLNHDAMYWYRQDPGQGLRLIYYSQIVNDFQKGDIAEGYSVSREKKESFPLTVTSAQKNPTAFYLCASSIDPPFGQPQHFGDGTRLSIL.

The CDR3 DNA reads TGTGCCAGCAGCCCGACCGGACAGGGCTACGAGCAGTACTTC. Translated: CASSPTGQGYEQYF. The gene calls are TRBV5-8 and TRBJ2-7; 8 bases are a match to TRBD1. The V gene end was trimmed by 4 bases and the J gene end by 3 bases; junction bases not matched to a gene: 6. Germline CDR1 SGHTS, CDR2 YDEGEE. The CDR3 extends over 14 amino acids.

The rearrangement joins TRBV18 to TRBJ1-1; no clear D. Germline V lookup: CDR1 KGHSH, CDR2 LQKENI. Trimming pared 0 bases from V and 0 bases from J, leaving 11 bases between. The CDR3 runs to 16 residues. The CDR3 nucleotides read TGTGCCAGCTCACCACCTAAGGGCACGATGAACACTGAAGCTTTCTTT. Its translation is CASSPPKGTMNTEAFF.

The V call is TRBV28, the J call TRBJ1-2; D may be TRBD1 (6 bases). V dropped 6 bases and J dropped 5 bases, with 19 bases sitting between them. Germline V CDR1 and CDR2: MDHEN, SYDVKM. CDR3 length: 15 residues. The CDR3 loop is CASRALGGAGYGYTF. CDR3 in DNA: TGTGCCAGCAGAGCTTTAGGGGGGGCTGGTTATGGCTACACCTTC.

The chain carries TRBV3-1 (or the pseudogene TRBV3-2) and TRBJ1-2, with a weak D call TRBD1 (5 bases). This CDR3 contains 16 residues. V shed 1 base and J shed 3 bases, with 15 bases lying between them. Germline values: CDR1 LGHDT, CDR2 YNNKEL (reference sequence). In DNA, the CDR3 is TGTGCCAGCAGCCAAGGTTCCGGGGGGGGACACTATGGCTACACCTTC. Its protein product is CASSQGSGGGHYGYTF.

V gene TRBV27 combines with J gene TRBJ2-7; tentatively, D is TRBD1 (6 bases). V was cut by 5 bases and J by 0 bases, with 11 bases left in between. Germline-derived CDR1 and CDR2 are MNHEY and SMNVEV (reference sequence). The length of the CDR3 is 14 residues. CDR3 DNA sequence: TGTGCCAGCAGTGTTAACAGGGTCTCCTACGAGCAGTACTTC. Translating gives CASSVNRVSYEQYF.

The CDR3 here is CASSTGGPNSPLHF. For the CDR3, the DNA is TGTGCCAGCAGTACGGGGGGGCCTAATTCACCCCTCCACTTT. The chain couples TRBV6-6 to TRBJ1-6; D perhaps matches TRBD1 (6 bases). From germline, CDR1 is MNHNY and CDR2 SVGAGI (reference sequence). The CDR3 contains 14 residues. V was cut by 5 bases and J by 6 bases, with 11 bases left in between.

This chain links TRBV6-5 with TRBJ1-3; maybe TRBD1 (5 bases). Germline assignment: CDR1 MNHEY and CDR2 SVGAGI. The germline V and J ends were trimmed by 6 bases and 1 base, with 10 bases remaining between them. The CDR3 is 14 residues long. CDR3 residues: CASSDGGSGNTIYF. CDR3 bases: TGTGCCAGCAGCGACGGGGGTTCTGGAAACACCATATATTTT.

The gene calls are TRBV4-2 and TRBJ2-5; TRBD2 aligns across 16 bases. Germline V gene lookup returns CDR1 LGHNA and CDR2 YNFKEQ. The J segment lost 4 bases and the V segment lost 0 bases, leaving 8 bases of the junction unmatched. The length of the CDR3 is 19 residues. This CDR3 reads CASSQDLGTSGRAGETQYF. The CDR3 nucleotides read TGTGCCAGCAGCCAAGATCTTGGGACTAGCGGGAGGGCCGGAGAGACCCAGTACTTC.

The V call is TRBV3-1 (or the pseudogene TRBV3-2), the J call TRBJ1-2, with unresolved D. Trimming pared 0 bases from V and 4 bases from J, leaving 9 bases between. Looked up from germline, CDR1 is LGHDT and CDR2 is YNNKEL (reference sequence). CDR3 length equals 14 residues. Here the CDR3 DNA reads TGTGCCAGCAGCCAAGAAGGAATGACCTATGGCTACACCTTC. Its protein product is CASSQEGMTYGYTF.